The 26 T cell receptor beta chains listed next were all sequenced from one sample in a study of T cell responses to AZD1222 COVID-19 vaccine. Profiled with immunoSEQ multiplex PCR; TCRdb holds only in-frame clones, not every one. Here the sample spans under 60,000 clones, 84% being singletons. The input for sequencing was peripheral blood, taken on day 0 of AZD1222 vaccination. Receptors originate from an adult in good health.

The CDR3 is CASSLWPRGDYEQYF. In DNA, the CDR3 is TGTGCCAGCAGCTTGTGGCCAAGGGGAGACTACGAGCAGTACTTC. This sequence joins TRBV5-6 and TRBJ2-7, with D perhaps matching TRBD1 or TRBD2 (5 bases each). Germline values: CDR1 SGHDT, CDR2 YYEEEE. The CDR3 sequence is 15 residues long. V dropped 1 base and J dropped 3 bases, with 14 bases sitting between them.

Written as DNA, the CDR3 is TGCGCCAGCAACCGAATAGACAGCTCTGGAAACACCATATATTTT. Translation gives CASNRIDSSGNTIYF. The chain joins TRBV5-1 to TRBJ1-3; possible D gene TRBD1, 5 bases. The germline V gene has CDR1 SGHRS and CDR2 YFSETQ. This CDR3 has 15 residues. V dropped 6 bases and J dropped 0 bases, with 13 bases sitting between them.

The chain combines TRBV3-1 (or the pseudogene TRBV3-2) with TRBJ2-1, with D perhaps TRBD2 (5 bases). In germline, CDR1 is LGHDT, CDR2 YNNKEL (reference sequence). The length of the CDR3 is 13 residues. V shed 4 bases and J shed 10 bases, with 14 bases lying between them. CDR3 in amino acids: CASSPSGPGEQFF. CDR3 nucleotides: TGTGCCAGCAGCCCCTCTGGGCCGGGAGAGCAGTTCTTC.

This chain links TRBV24-1 with TRBJ2-7; 8 positions match TRBD1. From germline, CDR1 is KGHDR and CDR2 SFDVKD. Unmatched junction bases numbered 9, after V lost 4 bases and J lost 2 bases. The CDR3 extends over 16 amino acids. CDR3 nucleotides: TGTGCCACCAGTGACCCGACAGGGGACCCCCCCTACGAGCAGTACTTC. This translates into CATSDPTGDPPYEQYF.

The chain carries TRBV24-1 and TRBJ2-1; 10 nucleotides line up with TRBD2. CDR1 is KGHDR and CDR2 is SFDVKD in the germline V gene. CDR3 length: 15 residues. V shed 3 bases and J 2 bases; nucleotides not matched to a gene: 0. The CDR3 here is CATSDSGRAYNEQFF. The CDR3 coding sequence is TGTGCCACCAGTGATAGCGGGAGGGCCTACAATGAGCAGTTCTTC.

This clone has just one count. The V gene is TRBV6-5, the J gene TRBJ1-1; D remains ambiguous. The CDR3 runs 13 residues. Between the trimmed V and J ends, which lost 4 bases and 8 bases, there was a span of 14 bases. CDR1 is MNHEY, CDR2 SVGAGI, per germline. The CDR3, as DNA: TGTGCCAGCAGTTCCCCAGGAGATAGGGAAGCTTTCTTT. Its translation is CASSSPGDREAFF.

The chain uses TRBV6-5 and TRBJ1-1; no reliable D call. The CDR3 totals 15 residues. V gave up 6 bases and J gave up 3 bases, with 17 bases separating them. Germline CDR1 MNHEY, CDR2 SVGAGI. The CDR3 DNA sequence: TGTGCCAGCAGGCAGATGGTGGACGCTTACACTGAAGCTTTCTTT. Translating gives CASRQMVDAYTEAFF.

The chain has TRBV9 and TRBJ2-1; 11 bases are a match to TRBD2. The CDR3 is made up of 17 amino acids. Losses at the gene ends were 4 bases for V and 4 bases for J; bases not matched to a gene: 10. From germline, CDR1 is SGDLS and CDR2 YYNGEE. The chain's CDR3 is CASSPRLGTSGYNEQFF. The CDR3, as DNA: TGTGCCAGCAGCCCGCGGTTAGGGACTAGCGGATACAATGAGCAGTTCTTC.

This clone has a single count. The chain combines TRBV7-8 with TRBJ1-2; perhaps TRBD1 as D (5 bases). Trimming stripped 5 bases from V and 6 bases from J, with 13 bases between. The CDR3 length is 13 residues. CDR1 and CDR2 (germline): SGHVS, FQNEAQ. CDR3 sequence reads: CASSLGGNDGYTF. CDR3 DNA: TGTGCCAGCAGCCTCGGGGGGAACGATGGCTACACCTTC.

The chain recombines TRBV19 with TRBJ1-1; a possible D gene is TRBD1 (6 bases). The germline V gene has CDR1 LNHDA and CDR2 SQIVND (reference sequence). The V end was cut by 5 bases, the J end by 5 bases, with 15 bases between. This CDR3 comprises 14 residues. CDR3 sequence reads: CASSSTGRSTEAFF. The CDR3 DNA is TGTGCCAGTAGTTCCACAGGGAGAAGTACTGAAGCTTTCTTT.

V is TRBV7-9 and J is TRBJ2-1; no clear D. The CDR3 extends over 13 amino acids. V lost 0 bases and J 9 bases, leaving 9 bases between the germline ends. Germline V gene data show CDR1 as SEHNR and CDR2 as FQNEAQ (reference sequence). The CDR3 is CASSLARSGEQFF. In nucleotides, the CDR3 is TGTGCCAGCAGCTTAGCCCGGAGTGGTGAGCAGTTCTTC.

This clone was observed a few times. The chain combines TRBV9 with TRBJ2-3; the D gene is possibly TRBD1 (6 bases). Trimming stripped 2 bases from V and 9 bases from J, with 19 bases between. This CDR3 has 15 residues. Germline CDR1 reads SGDLS; CDR2 reads YYNGEE. Here the CDR3 reads CASSVHPSGAETQYF. The DNA for the CDR3 is TGTGCCAGCAGCGTTCACCCCTCAGGGGCTGAGACGCAGTATTTT. Supplemented by reference TRBV9 and TRBJ2-3, the full variable domain reads DSGVTQTPKHLITATGQRVTLRCSPRSGDLSVYWYQQSLDQGLQFLIQYYNGEERAKGNILERFSAQQFPDLHSELNLSSLELGDSALYFCASSVHPSGAETQYFGPGTRLTVL.

The chain joins TRBV3-1 (or the pseudogene TRBV3-2) to TRBJ1-2, with 8 bases identical to TRBD1. Trimming cost V 7 bases and J 7 bases; bases outside gene matches: 11. Germline V gene lookup returns CDR1 LGHDT and CDR2 YNNKEL (reference sequence). This CDR3 region has 14 residues. The CDR3 DNA reads as TGTGCCAGCAAGTCATTGAGGACAGGGAGTGGCTACACCTTC. Its translation: CASKSLRTGSGYTF.

This chain connects TRBV9 to TRBJ1-5; a possible D gene is TRBD1 (5 bases). CDR3 size: 13 residues. Trimming removed 5 bases at V and 4 bases at J, with 10 bases between. CDR1 and CDR2 from the germline V gene are SGDLS and YYNGEE. CDR3 DNA: TGTGCCAGCAGTAGGGGCTGGAATCAGCCCCAGCATTTT. This sequence encodes CASSRGWNQPQHF. Full variable domain (remainder filled in from reference TRBV9 and TRBJ1-5): DSGVTQTPKHLITATGQRVTLRCSPRSGDLSVYWYQQSLDQGLQFLIQYYNGEERAKGNILERFSAQQFPDLHSELNLSSLELGDSALYFCASSRGWNQPQHFGDGTRLSIL.

The chain links TRBV5-6 to TRBJ2-5; D is perhaps TRBD1 or TRBD2 (5 bases each). V was clipped by 0 bases and J by 4 bases, with 22 bases between them. Germline lookup yields CDR1 SGHDT and CDR2 YYEEEE. The CDR3 sequence is 18 residues long. DNA for the CDR3: TGTGCCAGCAGCTTGGAGGCTAGGGGAGCCTTCGTGTCAGAGACCCAGTACTTC. Amino acids: CASSLEARGAFVSETQYF.

The rearrangement uses TRBV18 and TRBJ1-5, with unresolved D. Trimming pared 3 bases from V and 3 bases from J, leaving 9 bases between. The CDR3 is 14 amino acids. CDR1 and CDR2 (germline): KGHSH, LQKENI. The CDR3 sequence: CASSPAVSNQPQHF. Here the CDR3 DNA reads TGTGCCAGCTCACCGGCAGTGTCCAATCAGCCCCAGCATTTT.

In nucleotides, the CDR3 is TGTGCCAGCAGCCAAACTAGCGGGAGCGTCGGGGAGACCCAGTACTTC. It translates to CASSQTSGSVGETQYF. V gene TRBV4-2 combines with J gene TRBJ2-5; TRBD2 matches 11 bases. The CDR3 length is 16 residues. From germline, CDR1 is LGHNA and CDR2 YNFKEQ. Trimming took 2 bases from V and 5 from J; bases not matched to a gene: 7.

This chain joins TRBV29-1 and TRBJ2-5; 11 bases match TRBD1. The ends lost 6 bases at V and 4 bases at J; junction bases unmatched: 4. Germline lookup yields CDR1 SQVTM and CDR2 ANQGSEA. The CDR3 sequence is 13 residues long. CDR3 region: CSVSGQGAETQYF. In DNA form, the CDR3 reads TGCAGCGTCTCCGGACAGGGGGCAGAGACCCAGTACTTC.

The V gene is TRBV18, the J gene TRBJ2-6; D is possibly TRBD1 (6 bases). In germline, CDR1 is KGHSH, CDR2 LQKENI. CDR3 length: 17 residues. Trimming stripped 6 bases from V and 4 bases from J, with 19 bases between. The CDR3 region has the DNA TGTGCCAGCTCTAAAGCGGACAGAGTGTACGGGGCCAACGTCCTGACTTTC. The encoded protein is CASSKADRVYGANVLTF.

The rearrangement links TRBV30 to TRBJ2-1; the match to TRBD1 covers 9 bases. Germline V gene lookup returns CDR1 GTSNPN and CDR2 SVGIG (reference sequence). The CDR3 is made up of 14 amino acids. Trimming took 5 bases from V and 7 from J; bases not matched to a gene: 9. The CDR3 loop reads CAWGTGRRGNEQFF. The CDR3 region has the DNA TGTGCCTGGGGGACAGGGCGGCGCGGGAATGAGCAGTTCTTC. The full variable domain, completed using reference TRBV30 and TRBJ2-1, is SQTIHQWPATLVQPVGSPLSLECTVEGTSNPNLYWYRQAAGRGLQLLFYSVGIGQISSEVPQNLSASRPQDRQFILSSKKLLLSDSGFYLCAWGTGRRGNEQFFGPGTRLTVL.

The chain employs TRBV19 and TRBJ1-5; perhaps TRBD1 as D (5 bases). This CDR3 comprises 15 residues. Germline-derived CDR1 and CDR2 are LNHDA and SQIVND (reference sequence). Deletions cut 6 bases from V and 3 bases from J, with 15 bases between. CDR3 nucleotide sequence: TGTGCCAGTAGGCACGAGGGGCGACCCAATCAGCCCCAGCATTTT. Translation gives CASRHEGRPNQPQHF.

This rearrangement joins TRBV2 to TRBJ1-2, with 9 bases matching TRBD1. The CDR3 sequence is 15 residues long. Trimming cost V 4 bases and J 0 bases; bases outside gene matches: 3. The germline gives CDR1 SNHLY, CDR2 FYNNEI. CDR3: CASSVGTGTNYGYTF. The CDR3 nucleotides are TGTGCCAGCAGTGTGGGGACAGGGACTAACTATGGCTACACCTTC.

The chain combines TRBV11-1 with TRBJ2-7; D not resolved. Germline CDR1 reads SGHAT; CDR2 reads FQDESV (reference sequence). The length of the CDR3 is 15 residues. The V end lost 3 bases, the J end lost 5 bases, and 17 bases lay between the germline ends. Here the CDR3 DNA reads TGTGCCAGCAGCTTGTCATTAGCACAGTCGGACGAGCAGTACTTC. Its translation: CASSLSLAQSDEQYF.

J is TRBJ1-3 and V is TRBV5-1; the D is unclear. Trimming took 4 bases from V and 0 from J, leaving 11 bases between them. CDR1 SGHRS and CDR2 YFSETQ come from the germline V gene. The CDR3 length is 15 residues. The CDR3 spells CASSKPRDSGNTIYF. The DNA of the CDR3 is TGCGCCAGCAGCAAGCCCCGAGACTCTGGAAACACCATATATTTT.

The chain carries TRBV6-6 and TRBJ2-7; maybe TRBD1 (6 bases). The CDR3 has 15 residues. Germline CDR1 reads MNHNY; CDR2 reads SVGAGI (reference sequence). The V end was cut by 5 bases, the J end by 4 bases, with 18 bases between. The CDR3 region is CASSPRDTAAYEQYF. In nucleotides, the CDR3 is TGTGCCAGCAGTCCCAGGGACACCGCCGCTTACGAGCAGTACTTC.

The gene calls are TRBV9 and TRBJ2-1; no definite D call. The CDR3 loop spans 13 amino acids. Trimming took 6 bases from V and 4 from J, leaving 11 bases between them. Looked up from germline, CDR1 is SGDLS and CDR2 is YYNGEE. The CDR3 is CASTPDGYNEQFF. In DNA, the CDR3 is TGTGCCAGCACTCCGGACGGTTACAATGAGCAGTTCTTC.